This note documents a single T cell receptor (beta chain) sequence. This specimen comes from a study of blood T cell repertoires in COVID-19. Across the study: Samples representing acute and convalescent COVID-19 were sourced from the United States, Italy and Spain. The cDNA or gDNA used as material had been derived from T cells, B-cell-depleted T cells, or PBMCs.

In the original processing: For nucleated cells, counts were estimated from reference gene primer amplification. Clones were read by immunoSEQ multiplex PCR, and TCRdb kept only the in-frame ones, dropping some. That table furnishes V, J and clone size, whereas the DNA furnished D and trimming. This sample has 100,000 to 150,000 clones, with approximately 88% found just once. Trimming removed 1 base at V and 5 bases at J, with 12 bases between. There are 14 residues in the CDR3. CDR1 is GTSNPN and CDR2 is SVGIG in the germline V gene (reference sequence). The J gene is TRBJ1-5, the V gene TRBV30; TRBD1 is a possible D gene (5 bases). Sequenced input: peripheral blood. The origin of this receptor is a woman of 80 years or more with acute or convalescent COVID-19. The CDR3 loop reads CAWSARGDYQPQHF. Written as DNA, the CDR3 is TGTGCCTGGAGTGCCCGAGGGGACTATCAGCCCCAGCATTTT.